This passage covers 6 T cell receptor beta chains from one sample sequenced in a study of response to subunit inactivated influenza vaccine. MiXCR, run by TCRdb on the RT-PCR reads, gives a single entry per CDR3 protein. The sample yields about half a million distinct CDR3 sequences, 6.5% to 8% seen once. The sample here was PBMCs from blood, taken around 2 years after vaccination. The source of these receptors is a man between 50 and 69 years old who received an inactivated influenza vaccine.

This clonotype was recorded many times. V usage is TRBV5-1 and J usage is TRBJ2-7; D not resolved. V lost 4 bases and J 2 bases, leaving 13 bases between the germline ends. Germline-derived CDR1 and CDR2 are SGHRS and YFSETQ. This CDR3 region has 14 residues. Written as DNA, the CDR3 is TGCGCCAGCAGCCCACCGACGGAAACCTACGAGCAGTACTTC. It is translated as CASSPPTETYEQYF.

In nucleotides, the CDR3 is TGTGCCAGCAGTGAAGATGGCAAAGGGGTCTACGAGCAGTACTTC. Amino acids: CASSEDGKGVYEQYF. V gene TRBV2 combines with J gene TRBJ2-7, with D perhaps TRBD1 (5 bases). Trimming removed 1 base at V and 3 bases at J, with 13 bases between. In germline, CDR1 is SNHLY, CDR2 FYNNEI. CDR3 length: 15 residues.

V usage is TRBV29-1 and J usage is TRBJ1-2; D unclear. The CDR3 extends over 13 amino acids. Germline V lookup: CDR1 SQVTM, CDR2 ANQGSEA. With 1 base removed from V and 4 bases from J, the gap between germline ends came to 10 bases. CDR3 region: CSVEGHPGYGYTF. DNA for the CDR3: TGCAGCGTTGAAGGGCATCCGGGCTATGGCTACACCTTC. The complete variable domain, with remaining parts taken from reference TRBV29-1 and TRBJ1-2, reads SAVISQKPSRDICQRGTSLTIQCQVDSQVTMMFWYRQQPGQSLTLIATANQGSEATYESGFVIDKFPISRPNLTFSTLTVSNMSPEDSSIYLCSVEGHPGYGYTFGSGTRLTVV.

This clonotype was picked up a small number of times. V is TRBV20-1 and J is TRBJ2-1, with 13 bases lining up with TRBD2. The CDR3 sequence is 19 residues long. In germline, CDR1 is DFQATT, CDR2 SNEGSKA (reference sequence). V gave up 5 bases and J gave up 0 bases; unmatched junction bases: 13. CDR3 in amino acids: CSALSMTSGGSSSYNEQFF. The CDR3 nucleotides are TGCAGTGCTCTATCTATGACTAGCGGGGGGTCTAGCTCCTACAATGAGCAGTTCTTC.

This clonotype showed up many times. V gene TRBV10-3 combines with J gene TRBJ2-3; D may be TRBD1 or TRBD2 (6 bases each). V was trimmed by 10 bases and J by 3 bases, leaving 17 bases between them. Germline V gene sequence: CDR1 ENHRY, CDR2 SYGVKD. The CDR3 covers 14 residues. The CDR3 nucleotides are TGTGCCACGTCCCTGGGGGGCGAAACAGATACGCAGTATTTT. Translated, it gives CATSLGGETDTQYF.

This clonotype was seen only a few times. CDR3 DNA sequence: TGTGCCACCAGCAGTAAGACTAGCGGATACGAGCAGTACTTC. Translation: CATSSKTSGYEQYF. The V gene is TRBV15, the J gene TRBJ2-7, with 9 bases that match TRBD2. With V trimmed by 3 bases and J by 4 bases, 4 bases remained unmatched. Germline V lookup: CDR1 LNHNV, CDR2 YYDKDF (reference sequence). This CDR3 contains 14 residues.